The 14 T cell receptor beta chains given below trace back to one sample, sequenced in a study of a mutant IDH1 vaccine in newly diagnosed glioma. No antigen is known for these receptors. Time point: week 47, end of study. Vaccinated patients received 300 ug of mutant IDH1 20-mer peptide per dose, with topical imiquimod. The table came from immunoSEQ multiplex PCR; TCRdb's copy has only in-frame clones and leaves some out. The table has some 38,000 clones, roughly 70% seen once; the top ten hold about 9%. The sequenced sample was PBMCs, obtained from a glioma patient whose treatment included an IDH1 peptide vaccine. These receptors were taken from a man aged 40-49 years with glioma.

This clone has only a few counts. The CDR3 reads CASSPTSEGADTQYF. CDR3 nucleotide sequence: TGTGCCAGCAGCCCGACTAGCGAGGGCGCAGATACGCAGTATTTT. The chain employs TRBV9 and TRBJ2-3, with 8 bases identical to TRBD2. Germline CDR1 SGDLS, CDR2 YYNGEE. Losses at the gene ends were 4 bases for V and 4 bases for J; bases not matched to a gene: 8. This CDR3 is 15 amino acids long.

This chain connects TRBV6-6 to TRBJ2-1; TRBD1 aligns across 9 bases. This CDR3 is built from 15 residues. Germline CDR1 is MNHNY and CDR2 is SVGAGI (reference sequence). Losses at the gene ends were 5 bases for V and 3 bases for J; bases not matched to a gene: 5. In nucleotides, the CDR3 is TGTGCCAGCAGTGGCCGGGACAGGGACTACAATGAGCAGTTCTTC. Translated, it gives CASSGRDRDYNEQFF.

CDR3 loop: CASRRLNNNEQFF. CDR3 bases: TGTGCCAGCAGGCGCCTCAACAACAATGAGCAGTTCTTC. This chain connects TRBV27 to TRBJ2-1; D is uncertain. Germline V CDR1 and CDR2: MNHEY, SMNVEV (reference sequence). The CDR3 spans 13 residues. V was clipped by 6 bases and J by 5 bases, with 11 bases between them.

This clone came up a few times. This chain links TRBV6-5 with TRBJ1-2; 7 bases align to TRBD1. This CDR3 has 16 amino acids. CDR1 and CDR2 (germline): MNHEY, SVGAGI. V was clipped by 2 bases and J by 4 bases; unmatched bases: 10. This chain's CDR3 is CASSYTDRVQAYGYTF. CDR3 coding DNA: TGTGCCAGCAGTTACACAGACAGGGTTCAGGCCTATGGCTACACCTTC.

The chain is built from TRBV6-1 and TRBJ1-1; 9 bases agree with TRBD1. V was pared by 4 bases and J by 2 bases, with 5 bases of the junction left unmatched. The CDR3 is 15 amino acids. Per germline, CDR1 MNHNS and CDR2 SASEGT. The CDR3, as DNA: TGTGCCAGCAGTGGGGACAGGGATTTTAACACTGAAGCTTTCTTT. Protein product: CASSGDRDFNTEAFF.

The chain has TRBV7-8 and TRBJ2-2; tentatively, D is TRBD1 or TRBD2 (5 bases each). Germline loops: CDR1 SGHVS, CDR2 FQNEAQ. The CDR3 covers 21 residues. V lost 2 bases and J 1 base, leaving 26 bases between the germline ends. The CDR3 DNA is TGTGCCAGCAGCTTACGGATCAGGATAGGGACCCCGCTATTGAACACCGGGGAGCTGTTTTTT. Its translation is CASSLRIRIGTPLLNTGELFF.

The rearrangement links TRBV19 to TRBJ1-5, with D possibly matching TRBD1 (6 bases). The V end lost 5 bases, the J end lost 2 bases, and 13 bases lay between the germline ends. Germline CDR1 is LNHDA and CDR2 is SQIVND (reference sequence). The CDR3 is made up of 15 amino acids. CDR3 nucleotide sequence: TGTGCCAGTAGTTCACAGGGTGTGGGCAATCAGCCCCAGCATTTT. It encodes CASSSQGVGNQPQHF.

The V and J genes are TRBV6-1 and TRBJ2-1; the match to TRBD2 covers 7 bases. This CDR3 comprises 17 residues. Germline V lookup: CDR1 MNHNS, CDR2 SASEGT. The V and J ends lost 4 bases and 1 base, in that order; junction bases with no gene match: 10. CDR3 amino acids: CASSAQPRGVSYNEQFF. DNA for the CDR3: TGTGCCAGCAGTGCCCAACCCCGGGGGGTGTCCTACAATGAGCAGTTCTTC.

The count of this clone is one. The chain is built from TRBV11-2 and TRBJ2-1, with 7 bases identical to TRBD2. Germline assignment: CDR1 SGHAT and CDR2 FQNNGV. This CDR3 spans 14 amino acids. Losses at the gene ends were 1 base for V and 8 bases for J; bases not matched to a gene: 5. The CDR3 DNA sequence: TGTGCCAGCAGCTTAGGAGTCGCGGGAGATGAGCAGTTCTTC. Its translation: CASSLGVAGDEQFF.

In nucleotides, the CDR3 is TGTGCCAGCCTGCGCGGATACGAGCAGTACTTC. Translating gives CASLRGYEQYF. This sequence joins TRBV2 and TRBJ2-7; D gene ambiguous. CDR1 SNHLY and CDR2 FYNNEI come from the germline V gene. This CDR3 has 11 residues. Trimming took 8 bases from V and 4 from J, leaving 9 bases between them. Filled out from reference TRBV2 and TRBJ2-7, the complete variable domain reads EPEVTQTPSHQVTQMGQEVILRCVPISNHLYFYWYRQILGQKVEFLVSFYNNEISEKSEIFDDQFSVERPDGSNFTLKIRSTKLEDSAMYFCASLRGYEQYFGPGTRLTVT.

The V and J genes are TRBV7-9 and TRBJ2-3, with D possibly being TRBD2 (6 bases). The V and J ends lost 0 bases and 4 bases respectively, with 11 bases between them. Germline CDR1 SEHNR, CDR2 FQNEAQ (reference sequence). The CDR3 has 15 amino acids. The CDR3 coding sequence is TGTGCCAGCAGCTTAGCGAGTAGCGGATCAGATACGCAGTATTTT. Protein sequence: CASSLASSGSDTQYF.

This chain connects TRBV11-2 to TRBJ2-5; TRBD2 might be the D (5 bases). V lost 7 bases and J 5 bases, leaving 20 bases between the germline ends. From germline, CDR1 is SGHAT and CDR2 FQNNGV. The CDR3 covers 15 residues. DNA for the CDR3: TGTGCCAGCACTTTTCTTGGGAGTTCGGGGGAGACCCAGTACTTC. Amino acid sequence: CASTFLGSSGETQYF.

The chain employs TRBV5-1 and TRBJ1-1, with D uncertain. This CDR3 spans 11 amino acids. The germline CDR1 and CDR2 sequences are SGHRS and YFSETQ. V dropped 0 bases and J dropped 14 bases, with 11 bases sitting between them. The CDR3, as DNA: TGCGCCAGCAGCTTGGACAGTTGGAGGTTCTTT. Its protein is CASSLDSWRFF.

This clone was counted between two and nine times. The gene calls are TRBV18 and TRBJ2-7; maybe TRBD2 (6 bases). V was cut by 6 bases and J by 5 bases, with 17 bases left in between. The CDR3 extends over 14 amino acids. Germline V gene sequence: CDR1 KGHSH, CDR2 LQKENI. This CDR3 reads CASSVYGGFDEQYV. The CDR3 DNA reads TGTGCCAGCTCCGTCTACGGGGGTTTCGACGAGCAGTACGTC.